This TCR beta chain emerged from a study of T-cell reconstitution after alpha-beta-depleted transplantation in children. During its preparation, the TCRbeta library received unique molecular identifiers. Each CDR3 protein is one row after TCRdb ran MiXCR on the PCR reads. The table includes 250,000 to 350,000 distinct CDR3 sequences, 9.9% detected once. Germline V gives CDR1 MNHEY, CDR2 SVGAGI. This CDR3 contains 16 residues. V lost 2 bases, J lost 2 bases, and 13 bases lay in between. This clonotype was recorded at least ten times. The V call is TRBV6-5, the J call TRBJ2-1; D is possibly TRBD2 (6 bases). Sequencing was performed on PBMCs from the stem cell graft donor, taken from the stem cell graft. The receptor was isolated from a human donor who donated a stem cell graft to a child with SCID. CDR3: CASSYGSGWTYNEQFF. The CDR3, as DNA: TGTGCCAGCAGTTACGGTAGCGGTTGGACCTACAATGAGCAGTTCTTC.